Each of the 26 T cell receptor beta chains below was sequenced from the same sample in a study of blood T cell repertoires in COVID-19. Only in-frame clones appear in the TCRdb table, and some are missing; sequencing was by immunoSEQ multiplex PCR. The data show about 260,000 clones, with over 70% seen just once and around 7.8% held by the top ten. Sequencing was done on a sample of peripheral blood. Receptor source: a human donor in a cohort sampled during active COVID-19.

This clone was counted once. The chain couples TRBV6-5 to TRBJ2-7; 9 nucleotides line up with TRBD1. The V segment lost 8 bases and the J segment 6 bases; nucleotides outside the gene matches: 8. The CDR3 has 13 amino acids. Per the germline V gene, CDR1 is MNHEY and CDR2 is SVGAGI. CDR3 protein: CASYRGLSSEQYF. The CDR3 DNA reads as TGTGCCAGCTACAGGGGGCTATCGAGCGAGCAGTACTTC.

J is TRBJ2-5 and V is TRBV4-2, with 11 nucleotides matching TRBD2. CDR1 is LGHNA and CDR2 is YNFKEQ in the germline V gene. This CDR3 spans 17 amino acids. The V gene end was trimmed by 1 base and the J gene end by 4 bases; junction bases not matched to a gene: 8. This chain's CDR3 is CASSQGTSGLGGETQYF. As DNA, the CDR3 is TGTGCCAGCAGCCAAGGGACTAGCGGGCTGGGGGGAGAGACCCAGTACTTC.

The chain uses TRBV28 and TRBJ1-4; 7 bases agree with TRBD1. The CDR3 runs 13 residues. V lost 6 bases to trimming and J lost 8 bases; unmatched junction nucleotides: 6. Per the germline V gene, CDR1 is MDHEN and CDR2 is SYDVKM. The CDR3 spells CASRPGTAEKLFF. The CDR3 coding sequence is TGTGCCAGCAGACCAGGGACAGCCGAAAAACTGTTTTTT.

This clone was picked up one time. The V and J genes are TRBV7-2 and TRBJ1-3; the D is unclear. Trimming cost V 5 bases and J 0 bases, with 11 bases left between them. In germline, CDR1 is SGHTA, CDR2 FQGNSA. This CDR3 contains 15 residues. CDR3 in DNA: TGTGCCAGCAGCACGAGCAGGTACTCTGGAAACACCATATATTTT. This encodes CASSTSRYSGNTIYF.

The chain is built from TRBV6-5 and TRBJ2-7; tentative D call: TRBD1 (5 bases). The CDR3 totals 12 residues. Germline CDR1 is MNHEY and CDR2 is SVGAGI. Trimming removed 6 bases at V and 13 bases at J, with 19 bases between. The CDR3 is CASSTRGSLLYF. The CDR3 DNA is TGTGCCAGCAGCACAAGGGGTTCGCTTCTCTACTTC.

This chain uses TRBV15 with TRBJ1-1, with 7 bases matching TRBD1. V trimming: 2 bases; J trimming: 0 bases; junction bases outside the gene matches: 3. This CDR3 contains 15 residues. CDR1 is LNHNV, CDR2 YYDKDF, per germline (reference sequence). The CDR3 sequence is CATSRTGTVNTEAFF. For the CDR3, the DNA is TGTGCCACCAGCAGAACCGGGACAGTGAACACTGAAGCTTTCTTT. Combining the CDR3 with reference TRBV15 and TRBJ1-1 gives the whole variable domain DAMVIQNPRYQVTQFGKPVTLSCSQTLNHNVMYWYQQKSSQAPKLLFHYYDKDFNNEADTPDNFQSRRPNTSFCFLDIRSPGLGDTAMYLCATSRTGTVNTEAFFGQGTRLTVV.

This chain links TRBV5-1 with TRBJ2-3; 8 nucleotides agree with TRBD2. Germline V CDR1 and CDR2: SGHRS, YFSETQ. CDR3 length equals 16 residues. Losses at the gene ends were 0 bases for V and 1 base for J; bases not matched to a gene: 4. The CDR3 DNA reads as TGCGCCAGCAGCTTGGCGAGTAGCGGGGGCACAGATACGCAGTATTTT. This codes for CASSLASSGGTDTQYF. Combining the CDR3 with reference TRBV5-1 and TRBJ2-3 gives the whole variable domain KAGVTQTPRYLIKTRGQQVTLSCSPISGHRSVSWYQQTPGQGLQFLFEYFSETQRNKGNFPGRFSGRQFSNSRSEMNVSTLELGDSALYLCASSLASSGGTDTQYFGPGTRLTVL.

The gene calls are TRBV7-8 and TRBJ2-7; 7 bases are a match to TRBD2. J gave up 5 bases and V 5 bases, and 12 bases lay outside the gene matches. The length of the CDR3 is 15 residues. Germline V CDR1 and CDR2: SGHVS, FQNEAQ. CDR3 in DNA: TGTGCCAGCAGCCCACTGACTAGCCCCCTAGACGAGCAGTACTTC. This sequence encodes CASSPLTSPLDEQYF.

This clone was observed a handful of times. V usage is TRBV18 and J usage is TRBJ2-7; D may be TRBD1 (6 bases). Germline loops: CDR1 KGHSH, CDR2 LQKENI. The CDR3 is 15 residues long. With 4 bases removed from V and 6 bases from J, the gap between germline ends came to 19 bases. The CDR3 protein is CASSQGRNRVGEQYF. The CDR3 DNA reads TGTGCCAGCTCACAAGGTAGAAACAGGGTCGGCGAGCAGTACTTC.

The chain has TRBV28 and TRBJ2-7; the D is unclear. This CDR3 spans 14 amino acids. V was clipped by 2 bases and J by 1 base, with 9 bases between them. CDR1 and CDR2 from the germline V gene are MDHEN and SYDVKM. This chain's CDR3 is CASSLAAASYEQYF. CDR3 DNA sequence: TGTGCCAGCAGTTTAGCGGCCGCTTCCTACGAGCAGTACTTC.

V gene TRBV28 combines with J gene TRBJ1-2; D gene ambiguous. CDR1 MDHEN and CDR2 SYDVKM come from the germline V gene. Trimming left V 2 bases short and J 4 bases short, with 8 bases between. The CDR3 has 13 amino acids. CDR3 residues: CASSLDGVYGYTF. The CDR3 nucleotides are TGTGCCAGCAGTTTAGACGGGGTCTATGGCTACACCTTC.

J is TRBJ1-1 and V is TRBV6-5, with TRBD1 matching over 9 bases. Germline CDR1 reads MNHEY; CDR2 reads SVGAGI. The CDR3 runs to 14 residues. The J segment lost 6 bases and the V segment lost 6 bases, leaving 8 bases of the junction unmatched. DNA for the CDR3: TGTGCCAGCAGATTACCGGGACAGGGATCTGAAGCTTTCTTT. Protein sequence: CASRLPGQGSEAFF.

This chain joins TRBV4-2 and TRBJ1-1; 7 bases align to TRBD1. The ends lost 4 bases at V and 3 bases at J; junction bases unmatched: 5. This CDR3 contains 14 residues. Germline loops: CDR1 LGHNA, CDR2 YNFKEQ. The CDR3, as DNA: TGTGCCAGCAGCCGACAGGGTCGGGACACTGAAGCTTTCTTT. Translating gives CASSRQGRDTEAFF.

J is TRBJ2-6 and V is TRBV4-2; possible D gene TRBD1, 6 bases. The CDR3 has 16 amino acids. V dropped 4 bases and J dropped 0 bases, with 10 bases sitting between them. CDR1 LGHNA and CDR2 YNFKEQ come from the germline V gene. CDR3 sequence reads: CASSLTGHSGANVLTF. The CDR3 DNA reads as TGTGCCAGCAGCCTGACAGGCCACTCTGGGGCCAACGTCCTGACTTTC.

This clone was seen only once. The chain is built from TRBV28 and TRBJ1-2; D remains unclear. Germline V CDR1 and CDR2: MDHEN, SYDVKM. Between the trimmed V and J ends, which lost 7 bases and 8 bases, there was a span of 17 bases. This CDR3 has 13 amino acids. The CDR3: CASIPFGGYGYTF. CDR3 nucleotides: TGTGCCAGCATACCTTTTGGCGGTTACGGCTACACCTTC.

The chain links TRBV12-5 to TRBJ2-7, with 12 bases matching TRBD2. This CDR3 has 16 residues. Germline loops: CDR1 LGHNT, CDR2 FRNRAP. The J segment lost 1 base and the V segment lost 2 bases, leaving 3 bases of the junction unmatched. DNA of the CDR3: TGTGCTAGTGGTTTGCAGACTAGCGGGGGTTCCTACGAGCAGTACTTC. This encodes CASGLQTSGGSYEQYF.

The chain is built from TRBV5-1 and TRBJ2-3; tentatively, D is TRBD1 (6 bases). Deletions cut 1 base from V and 5 bases from J, with 17 bases between. The germline V gene encodes CDR1 SGHRS and CDR2 YFSETQ. The CDR3 consists of 16 residues. The DNA of the CDR3 is TGCGCCAGCAGCTTGCGCGCAGGGGCTAGAGAAGATACGCAGTATTTT. This translates into CASSLRAGAREDTQYF.

The chain carries TRBV29-1 and TRBJ2-7; D possibly corresponds to TRBD1 (5 bases). This CDR3 is built from 15 residues. Per germline, CDR1 SQVTM and CDR2 ANQGSEA. V lost 4 bases to trimming and J lost 6 bases, with 22 bases between them. CDR3 DNA: TGCAGCGTTGTCCCTAGGGGCCTCTCATACCGCGAGCAGTACTTC. Translation gives CSVVPRGLSYREQYF.

In DNA, the CDR3 is TGTGCCATCAGTGATGTCGGGACAGGGAACGAAAAACTGTTTTTT. Amino acids: CAISDVGTGNEKLFF. This chain joins TRBV10-3 and TRBJ1-4, with 9 bases lining up with TRBD1. With V trimmed by 3 bases and J by 8 bases, 7 bases remained unmatched. The CDR3 runs to 15 residues. The germline V gene has CDR1 ENHRY and CDR2 SYGVKD.

This chain connects TRBV5-1 to TRBJ2-7; 11 nucleotides match TRBD2. Trimming took 2 bases from V and 5 from J; bases not matched to a gene: 12. This CDR3 is 17 amino acids long. Germline CDR1 reads SGHRS; CDR2 reads YFSETQ. CDR3 DNA sequence: TGCGCCAGCAGCTTTATTAGGAGTAGCGGGGGGGCCCACGAGCAGTACTTC. This translates into CASSFIRSSGGAHEQYF.

V gene TRBV7-9 combines with J gene TRBJ1-1, with a tentative D call TRBD1 (6 bases). From germline, CDR1 is SEHNR and CDR2 FQNEAQ (reference sequence). Trimming removed 1 base from V and 5 bases from J, with 11 bases in between. The CDR3 totals 14 residues. DNA for the CDR3: TGTGCCAGCAGCTTAGACGGTAGGGGGACTGAAGCTTTCTTT. This gives the protein CASSLDGRGTEAFF.

The rearrangement joins TRBV27 to TRBJ1-1, with D perhaps matching TRBD1 (5 bases). Looked up from germline, CDR1 is MNHEY and CDR2 is SMNVEV (reference sequence). There are 14 residues in the CDR3. Trimming shortened V by 3 bases and J by 0 bases, and 8 bases separated the two germline ends. The CDR3 reads CASSFQGMNTEAFF. CDR3 nucleotides: TGTGCCAGCAGTTTCCAGGGCATGAACACTGAAGCTTTCTTT.

CDR3 amino acids: CATSDSNRGWTGGREETQYF. The CDR3 DNA sequence: TGTGCCACCAGTGATTCCAACCGAGGTTGGACAGGGGGTAGGGAAGAGACCCAGTACTTC. The chain employs TRBV24-1 and TRBJ2-5; 10 bases are a match to TRBD1. Germline V gives CDR1 KGHDR, CDR2 SFDVKD. J was trimmed by 3 bases and V by 2 bases; bases with no gene match: 17. The CDR3 runs 20 residues.

The chain joins TRBV6-5 to TRBJ1-2, with 10 bases that match TRBD1. V trimming: 7 bases; J trimming: 13 bases; junction bases outside the gene matches: 12. This CDR3 is built from 13 residues. The germline V gene encodes CDR1 MNHEY and CDR2 SVGAGI. The DNA for the CDR3 is TGTGCCAGCACCGAACACCAAGACAGGGGGCTCACCTTC. This codes for CASTEHQDRGLTF.

The V call is TRBV4-3, the J call TRBJ1-2, with TRBD1 as a possible D gene (5 bases). Trimming pared 3 bases from V and 0 bases from J, leaving 11 bases between. The CDR3 runs 15 residues. CDR1 and CDR2 from the germline V gene are LGHNA and YSLEER. The CDR3, as DNA: TGCGCCAGCAGCCAGAGATCAGGGCCTAACTATGGCTACACCTTC. This gives the protein CASSQRSGPNYGYTF.

This rearrangement joins TRBV12-1 to TRBJ1-2. TRBV12-1 is noted as a pseudogene. CDR3 length equals 14 residues. The DNA of the CDR3 is TGTGCCAGCAGCTCTACAGGGAGGGGCTATGGCTACACCTTC. Translated: CASSSTGRGYGYTF.